The rows below give T cell receptor beta chains drawn from one sample of a study of control samples from healthy donors and cancer patients. The method was immunoSEQ multiplex PCR; TCRdb's version includes in-frame clones alone and lacks a portion of them. The profile covers approximately 130,000 clones, with about 89% appearing a single time and 2.9% taken by the ten largest. Sequenced sample: blood. These receptors all come from a man in his sixties in good health. Each CDR3 is given without its conserved first and last residue. Each record gives: CDR3 length, J gene, V gene, CDR3 protein.

len: 12; j_gene: TRBJ1-1; v_gene: TRBV7-9; CDR3aa: ASSLESSGTEAF
len: 11; j_gene: TRBJ2-5; v_gene: TRBV28; CDR3aa: ASGSGGWETQY
len: 12; j_gene: TRBJ1-1; v_gene: TRBV7-2; CDR3aa: ASSSDTRSTEAF
len: 14; j_gene: TRBJ2-7; v_gene: TRBV3-1/TRBV3-2; CDR3aa: ASSQGGTGKSYEQY
len: 11; j_gene: TRBJ1-4; v_gene: TRBV6-5; CDR3aa: ASSPLRSEKLF
len: 12; j_gene: TRBJ1-4; v_gene: TRBV30; CDR3aa: AWRLTGFNEKLF
len: 13; j_gene: TRBJ1-5; v_gene: TRBV7-8; CDR3aa: ASSLDSSGNQPQH
len: 10; j_gene: TRBJ1-4; v_gene: TRBV20-1; CDR3aa: SASGDFEKLF
len: 14; j_gene: TRBJ2-7; v_gene: TRBV5-5; CDR3aa: ASSLVLTGMGNEQY
len: 16; j_gene: TRBJ1-3; v_gene: TRBV5-1; CDR3aa: ASSLRADTEFSGNTIY
len: 15; j_gene: TRBJ2-2; v_gene: TRBV7-3; CDR3aa: ASSIPPGPRGDRGAV
len: 13; j_gene: TRBJ1-5; v_gene: TRBV18; CDR3aa: ASSPRAAGNQPQH
len: 13; j_gene: TRBJ1-2; v_gene: TRBV6-6; CDR3aa: ASSAARGTFYGYT
len: 13; j_gene: TRBJ2-2; v_gene: TRBV27; CDR3aa: ASRDRQGDTGELF
len: 14; j_gene: TRBJ1-2; v_gene: TRBV5-4; CDR3aa: ASSLDGQGGRYGYT
len: 11; j_gene: TRBJ2-4; v_gene: TRBV7-3; CDR3aa: ASSLNRENIQY
len: 12; j_gene: TRBJ2-2; v_gene: TRBV6-5; CDR3aa: ASISGGSTGELF
len: 11; j_gene: TRBJ2-3; v_gene: TRBV7-2; CDR3aa: ASTRRGTDTQY
len: 15; j_gene: TRBJ1-2; v_gene: TRBV12-5; CDR3aa: ASGFRGRSDRGYGYT
len: 13; j_gene: TRBJ1-2; v_gene: TRBV5-5; CDR3aa: ASSFREGVNYGYT
len: 13; j_gene: TRBJ1-1; v_gene: TRBV6-5; CDR3aa: ASSYSRRENTEAF
len: 12; j_gene: TRBJ1-6; v_gene: TRBV6-5; CDR3aa: ASRRDSRNSPLH
len: 14; j_gene: TRBJ1-1; v_gene: TRBV6-1; CDR3aa: ASSEPFGTGETEAF
len: 13; j_gene: TRBJ1-6; v_gene: TRBV5-1; CDR3aa: ASSIQGGPYSPLH
len: 9; j_gene: TRBJ1-1; v_gene: TRBV6-5; CDR3aa: ASSMNTEAF
len: 10; j_gene: TRBJ1-5; v_gene: TRBV18; CDR3aa: ASSPDGGTQH
len: 14; j_gene: TRBJ2-5; v_gene: TRBV27; CDR3aa: ASSLGQRGGSETQY
len: 12; j_gene: TRBJ2-3; v_gene: TRBV7-2; CDR3aa: ASSSGLGTDTQY
len: 9; j_gene: TRBJ1-2; v_gene: TRBV19; CDR3aa: ASTSGYGYT
len: 11; j_gene: TRBJ2-1; v_gene: TRBV10-2; CDR3aa: ASSDGARNEQF
len: 12; j_gene: TRBJ2-5; v_gene: TRBV5-6; CDR3aa: ASSPPDRDETQY
len: 15; j_gene: TRBJ1-2; v_gene: TRBV2; CDR3aa: ASSEWTGQGMDYGYT